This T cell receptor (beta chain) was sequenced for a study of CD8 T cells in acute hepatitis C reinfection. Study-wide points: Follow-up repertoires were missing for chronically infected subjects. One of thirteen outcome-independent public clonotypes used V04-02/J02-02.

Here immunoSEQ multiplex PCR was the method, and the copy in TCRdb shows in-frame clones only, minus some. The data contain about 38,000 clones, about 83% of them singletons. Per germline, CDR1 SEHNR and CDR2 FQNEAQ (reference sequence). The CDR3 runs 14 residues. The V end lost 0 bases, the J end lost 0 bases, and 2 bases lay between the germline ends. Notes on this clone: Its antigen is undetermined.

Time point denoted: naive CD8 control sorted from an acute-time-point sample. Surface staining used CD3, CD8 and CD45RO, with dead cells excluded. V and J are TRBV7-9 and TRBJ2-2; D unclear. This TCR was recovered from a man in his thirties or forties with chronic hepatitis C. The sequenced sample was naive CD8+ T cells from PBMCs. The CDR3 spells CASSLATNTGELFF. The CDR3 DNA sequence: TGTGCCAGCAGCTTAGCCACGAACACCGGGGAGCTGTTTTTT.